This is a list of T cell receptor beta chains from one sample in a study of blood T cell repertoires in COVID-19. Sequencing was performed with immunoSEQ multiplex PCR; in TCRdb, only in-frame clones are kept and a portion is missing. The data show 100,000 to 150,000 clones, roughly four fifths seen once. The specimen was peripheral blood. The receptors were sampled from a man younger than 45 with COVID-19, enrolled during active disease. CDR3s include the opening cysteine and the closing phenylalanine or tryptophan. The D gene is left open where the match is weak. Only part of the rows carry a size: once, few, many, or a class if the clone is expanded.

abundance	v_gene	j_gene	d_gene	CDR3nt	CDR3aa
.	TRBV11-2	TRBJ2-1	TRBD2	TGTGCCAGCAGCTTAGCTAGCGGGAGGGCCAATGAGCAGTTCTTC	CASSLASGRANEQFF
.	TRBV7-8	TRBJ1-6	TRBD1	TGTGCCAGCAGCTTGACAGGGGATGACTCACCCCTCCACTTT	CASSLTGDDSPLHF
.	TRBV30	TRBJ2-7	.	TGTGCCTGGAGTGTAGACAGGTCCCACGAGCAGTACTTC	CAWSVDRSHEQYF
.	TRBV2	TRBJ2-4	TRBD2	TGTGCCAGCAGGGAGGGACTAGCTAAGAACATTCAGTACTTC	CASREGLAKNIQYF
once	TRBV9	TRBJ1-2	.	TGTGCCAGCAGCGTGGCCAACTATGGCTACACCTTC	CASSVANYGYTF
.	TRBV9	TRBJ1-1	.	TGTGCCAGCAGCGTAGAGACAGGGAACACTGAAGCTTTCTTT	CASSVETGNTEAFF
.	TRBV4-3	TRBJ2-1	TRBD2	TGCGCCAGCAGCTCTAACACGATTTTGGGACTAGCGGGGGAAAACTCCAATGAGCAGTTCTTC	CASSSNTILGLAGENSNEQFF
.	TRBV19	TRBJ1-5	.	TGTGCCAGTAGTATAGGCGTCCCGGAGCCCCAGCATTTT	CASSIGVPEPQHF
.	TRBV6-4	TRBJ1-2	TRBD1	TGTGCCAGCAGTCCGGGACAGGGACATGGCTACACCTTC	CASSPGQGHGYTF
.	TRBV28	TRBJ1-1	.	TGTGCCAGCAAACCCTTCTTAGGGGTGAACACTGAAGCTTTCTTT	CASKPFLGVNTEAFF
.	TRBV15	TRBJ2-7	TRBD2	TGTGCCACCAGCAGGGAGCGGGGGTCCTACGAGCAGTACTTC	CATSRERGSYEQYF
.	TRBV9	TRBJ2-6	.	TGTGCCAGCAGCGTCGATCCAGGATCCTCTGGGGCCAACGTCCTGACTTTC	CASSVDPGSSGANVLTF
.	TRBV29-1	TRBJ1-1	TRBD1	TGCAGCGTTGAAGCAGGGGGCAGGAACACTGAAGCTTTCTTT	CSVEAGGRNTEAFF
.	TRBV5-6	TRBJ2-7	.	TGTGCCAGCAGCCTCAGCGGTATTAGGGGGGGCGAGCAGTACTTC	CASSLSGIRGGEQYF
.	TRBV20-1	TRBJ2-7	TRBD1	TGCAGTGCTAGTGGTTCCCCAGGGGGTGGGGGCGAGCAGTACTTC	CSASGSPGGGGEQYF
.	TRBV30	TRBJ1-6	.	TGTGCCTGGAGTGACACAGGGTATAATTCACCCCTCCACTTT	CAWSDTGYNSPLHF
few	TRBV9	TRBJ2-1	TRBD1	TGTGCCAGCAGCTTTTCCTTAACAGGGGGAATTTACAATGAGCAGTTCTTC	CASSFSLTGGIYNEQFF
.	TRBV4-1	TRBJ1-1	TRBD1	TGCGCCAGCAGCCCCCGGGACTCAGGGGGTTCTGAAGCTTTCTTT	CASSPRDSGGSEAFF
.	TRBV30	TRBJ1-5	.	TGTGCCTGTACAACCCAGCGCGGCCAGCCCCAGCATTTT	CACTTQRGQPQHF
.	TRBV7-9	TRBJ1-2	.	TGTGCCAGCAGCTTAGACAGGGAGTTCTATGGCTACACCTTC	CASSLDREFYGYTF
.	TRBV5-5	TRBJ1-6	.	TGTGCCAGCAGCGCGGGGGAGGCAAGACTGAGCTCCTATAATTCACCCCTCCACTTT	CASSAGEARLSSYNSPLHF
.	TRBV27	TRBJ1-1	.	TGTGCCAGCAGTTTATCGCAGACAGGAGGAAACACTGAAGCTTTCTTT	CASSLSQTGGNTEAFF
.	TRBV4-3	TRBJ1-2	TRBD1	TGCGCCAGCAGCCAAGGTGTGGACAGGGAAATGAGTAACTATGGCTACACCTTC	CASSQGVDREMSNYGYTF
.	TRBV27	TRBJ2-7	TRBD1	TGTGCCAGTCCCCCGGGGACAGGGTCCTACGAGCAGTACTTC	CASPPGTGSYEQYF
.	TRBV30	TRBJ1-3	.	TGTGCCCTCGACGGACAGTCAGGAAACACCATATATTTT	CALDGQSGNTIYF
few	TRBV14	TRBJ1-6	.	TGTGCCAGCAGCCAACTCAGGGACTCCTATAATTCACCCCTCCACTTT	CASSQLRDSYNSPLHF
.	TRBV7-9	TRBJ2-7	.	TGTGCCAGCAGCTTAGCGCGCGGCAGAAGCTCCTACGAGCAGTACTTC	CASSLARGRSSYEQYF
once	TRBV11-3	TRBJ2-3	TRBD1	TGTGCCAGCAGCTTCCGACAGGGGAAGACAGATACGCAGTATTTT	CASSFRQGKTDTQYF
.	TRBV29-1	TRBJ2-1	.	TGCAGCGTTGTGATTCAGGGCGCGAGCTCCTACAATGAGCAGTTCTTC	CSVVIQGASSYNEQFF
.	TRBV10-3	TRBJ2-5	TRBD2	TGTGCCATCGCGGCGGGAGTAGATGAGACCCAGTACTTC	CAIAAGVDETQYF
once	TRBV4-1	TRBJ2-1	TRBD2	TGCGCCAGCAGCCCGGGGGCCGGAGCGGGAGAAAACCATGAGCAGTTCTTC	CASSPGAGAGENHEQFF
once	TRBV29-1	TRBJ2-3	TRBD2	TGCAGCGTTGATCAGACTAGCGGGAAAGGGACAGATACGCAGTATTTT	CSVDQTSGKGTDTQYF
.	TRBV5-8	TRBJ1-4	.	TGTGCCAGCAGACCCATATGGGACTGGGATCCAACTAATGAAAAACTGTTTTTT	CASRPIWDWDPTNEKLFF
.	TRBV2	TRBJ1-5	.	TGTGCCAGCAGTGAACAAAGCAATCAGCCCCAGCATTTT	CASSEQSNQPQHF
.	TRBV14	TRBJ1-6	.	TGTGCCAGCAGCCCCGTATTGTATTCACCCCTCCACTTT	CASSPVLYSPLHF
.	TRBV11-3	TRBJ1-2	.	TGTGCCAGCAGCTTAAGTCCGAGCTATGGCTACACCTTC	CASSLSPSYGYTF
.	TRBV7-8	TRBJ1-1	TRBD1	TGTGCCAGCAGCCTACGCCCTGGGACAGGGGAGGGTGAAGCTTTCTTT	CASSLRPGTGEGEAFF
.	TRBV5-1	TRBJ1-1	TRBD1	TGCGCCAGCAGCTCGGGACAGATGAACACTGAAGCTTTCTTT	CASSSGQMNTEAFF
.	TRBV10-3	TRBJ1-6	TRBD1	TGTGCCATCAGTGCTGAGGGGGCAGGATCACCCCTCCACTTT	CAISAEGAGSPLHF
.	TRBV28	TRBJ2-1	.	TGTGCCAGCAGCCTCATCCCGAGCTCCTACAATGAGCAGTTCTTC	CASSLIPSSYNEQFF
.	TRBV3-1/TRBV3-2	TRBJ1-6	TRBD1	TGTGCCAGCAGCCAGGCAGGGGGCGCTTATACTTCACCCCTCCACTTT	CASSQAGGAYTSPLHF
.	TRBV13	TRBJ1-1	.	TGTGCCAGCAGCTTGGAACAGGGAATTGGGCTTAACACTGAAGCTTTCTTT	CASSLEQGIGLNTEAFF
.	TRBV7-2	TRBJ1-6	TRBD1	TGTGCCAGCAGCCCAGGGGGGACGGGCTTACCTAATTCACCCCTCCACTTT	CASSPGGTGLPNSPLHF
once	TRBV29-1	TRBJ2-7	TRBD1	TGCAGCGTTGGTGGTACAGGGGCTTCCTACGAGCAGTACTTC	CSVGGTGASYEQYF
.	TRBV7-9	TRBJ2-2	TRBD2	TGTGCCAGCAGCTTAGAAGCGGGAAGGACCGGGGAGCTGTTTTTT	CASSLEAGRTGELFF
few	TRBV3-1/TRBV3-2	TRBJ2-1	TRBD2	TGTGCCAGCAGCCAAACGTCTAGCGGATTATACAATGAGCAGTTCTTC	CASSQTSSGLYNEQFF
few	TRBV4-1	TRBJ2-1	.	TGCGCCAGCAGCCCCCGACTAGATGAGCAGTTCTTC	CASSPRLDEQFF
once	TRBV12-3/TRBV12-4	TRBJ2-3	TRBD1	TGTGCCAGCAGTTTAGGGACAGGAGATACGCAGTATTTT	CASSLGTGDTQYF
.	TRBV7-8	TRBJ1-1	TRBD1	TGTGCCAGCAGCCCCGGGACAGTCAGAACTGAAGCTTTCTTT	CASSPGTVRTEAFF
.	TRBV2	TRBJ1-5	.	TGTGCCAGCAGTGAAGGCAGAAGCAATCAGCCCCAGCATTTT	CASSEGRSNQPQHF
.	TRBV4-2	TRBJ1-2	.	TGTGCCAGCAGCCAGGATGGGCGGGGTACCTATGGCTACACCTTC	CASSQDGRGTYGYTF
.	TRBV7-2	TRBJ1-2	TRBD1	TGTGCCAGCAGCTTACATGGGACAGATCATGGCTACACCTTC	CASSLHGTDHGYTF
.	TRBV7-2	TRBJ2-2	TRBD1	TGTGCCAGCAGCACCCGGGACAGCTCCGGGGAGCTGTTTTTT	CASSTRDSSGELFF
.	TRBV28	TRBJ2-7	.	TGTGCCAGCAGTTTACTAGGCCTAGATCTCTCCGAGCAGTACTTC	CASSLLGLDLSEQYF
.	TRBV6-2/TRBV6-3	TRBJ2-1	TRBD2	TGTGCCAGCAGTTACCAGCGGGGGGGCCCGGATGAGCAGTTCTTC	CASSYQRGGPDEQFF
.	TRBV7-9	TRBJ1-6	.	TGTGCCAGCAGCGAAGCTTCAAAGGACAGCTATAATTCACCCCTCCACTTT	CASSEASKDSYNSPLHF
.	TRBV5-4	TRBJ2-1	.	TGTGCCAGCAGTCCTACTATGTACTCCTACAATGAGCAGTTCTTC	CASSPTMYSYNEQFF